This T cell receptor (beta chain) was recorded in a study of cytomegalovirus exposure and HLA in healthy donors. Germline values: CDR1 LNHDA, CDR2 SQIVND (reference sequence). With V trimmed by 1 base and J by 1 base, 3 bases remained unmatched. The CDR3 runs 16 residues. This clone has a handful of counts. The donors were in the roughly 110-subject validation cohort; that cohort was separate from the roughly 700-subject first cohort. Measured with immunoSEQ multiplex PCR; TCRdb has only the in-frame clones, and not every one. The profile shows approximately 100,000 clones, roughly 87% of them singletons.

The specimen was PBMCs. The J gene is TRBJ2-3, the V gene TRBV19, with TRBD2 identical over 9 bases. The sequence derives from a man aged 18 to 35 in good health and CMV-seropositive. The CDR3 nucleotides read TGTGCCAGTAGTATAGGACTAGCGGAAGGCACAGATACGCAGTATTTT. Translation: CASSIGLAEGTDTQYF.